This T cell receptor beta chain was identified during a study of blood T cell repertoires in COVID-19. Data came from immunoSEQ multiplex PCR; TCRdb stores just in-frame clones and leaves some out. The data show 400,000 or so clones, around 89% seen once. Trimming cost V 4 bases and J 8 bases, with 14 bases left between them. The germline gives CDR1 KGHSH, CDR2 LQKENI. CDR3 size: 14 residues. This rearrangement joins TRBV18 to TRBJ1-4, with D possibly matching TRBD1 (6 bases). Input material: peripheral blood. The TCR comes from a middle-aged woman with COVID-19, enrolled during active disease. CDR3 DNA sequence: TGTGCCAGCTCACTTCTTCCAGGGGACGAAAAACTGTTTTTT. As protein: CASSLLPGDEKLFF.